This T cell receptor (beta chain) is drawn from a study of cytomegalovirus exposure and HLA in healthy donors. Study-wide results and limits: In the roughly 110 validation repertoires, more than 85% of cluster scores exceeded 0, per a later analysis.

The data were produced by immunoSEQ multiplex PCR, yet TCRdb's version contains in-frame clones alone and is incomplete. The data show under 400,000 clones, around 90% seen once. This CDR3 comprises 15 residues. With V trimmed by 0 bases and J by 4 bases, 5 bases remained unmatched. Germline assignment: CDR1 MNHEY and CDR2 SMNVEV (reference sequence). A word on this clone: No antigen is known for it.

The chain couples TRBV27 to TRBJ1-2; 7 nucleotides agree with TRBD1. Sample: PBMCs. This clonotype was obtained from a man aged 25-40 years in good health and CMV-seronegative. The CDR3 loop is CASSLSGTEFYGYTF. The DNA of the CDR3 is TGTGCCAGCAGTTTATCAGGGACAGAATTCTATGGCTACACCTTC.